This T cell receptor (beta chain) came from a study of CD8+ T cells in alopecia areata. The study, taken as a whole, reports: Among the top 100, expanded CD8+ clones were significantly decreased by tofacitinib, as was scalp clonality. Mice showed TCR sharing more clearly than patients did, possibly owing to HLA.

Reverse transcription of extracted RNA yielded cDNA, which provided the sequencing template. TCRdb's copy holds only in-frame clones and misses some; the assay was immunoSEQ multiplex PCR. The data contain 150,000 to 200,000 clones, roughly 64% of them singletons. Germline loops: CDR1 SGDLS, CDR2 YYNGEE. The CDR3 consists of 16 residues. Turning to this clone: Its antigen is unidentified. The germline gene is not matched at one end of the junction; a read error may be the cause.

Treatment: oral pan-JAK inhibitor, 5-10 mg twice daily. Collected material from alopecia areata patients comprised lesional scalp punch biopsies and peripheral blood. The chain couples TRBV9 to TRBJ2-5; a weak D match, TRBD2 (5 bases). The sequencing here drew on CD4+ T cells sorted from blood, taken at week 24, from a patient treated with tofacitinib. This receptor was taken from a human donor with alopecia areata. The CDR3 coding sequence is TGTGCTAGCAGCTCATCGTTAACGGGGAGCCAAGAGACCCAGTACTTC. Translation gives CASSSSLTGSQETQYF.